A single sample gave rise to the 9 T cell receptor delta chains below, sequenced in a study of delta chain sequences of gamma delta T cells. TCRdb re-analyzed the PCR reads via CATT. The sample comprises 3,000 to 3,500 delta-chain clones, less than 70% of which are singletons, and 50% to 60% rests with the top ten. The sample was a tumor sample. The receptors derive from a human donor with breast cancer.

The chain joins TRDV2 to TRDJ1, with D uncertain. CDR3 length equals 18 residues. The germline gives CDR1 GEAIGNYY, CDR2 EKD. V gave up 8 bases and J gave up 4 bases, with 31 bases separating them. CDR3 nucleotide sequence: TGTGCCTATGATGCTTTGGTTGATCGAGCGGAGTACAACGATAAACTCATCTTT. Translation: CAYDALVDRAEYNDKLIF.

In its sample, this clone ranks as medium-sized. TCRdb shows a much larger clone's protein in place of this DNA's translation, and the two differ at residue 8, likely through a read error; the protein shown is translated from the DNA. The chain has TRDV2 and TRDJ1; a weak D match, TRDD3 (6 bases). V was shortened by 0 bases and J by 0 bases, with 25 bases between the two germline ends. CDR1 is GEAIGNYY and CDR2 is EKD in the germline V gene. This CDR3 region has 20 residues. The CDR3 sequence: CACDTVSGEGDRPYTDKLIF. CDR3 DNA: TGTGCCTGTGACACCGTGTCAGGGGAGGGGGACCGACCTTACACCGATAAACTCATCTTT.

There are a few counts of this clone. The protein given by TCRdb reflects a much larger clone and differs at residue 9 from this DNA's translation, likely from a read error; the protein shown is the DNA's translation. The V gene is TRDV2, the J gene TRDJ1; D is perhaps TRDD3 (6 bases). The CDR3 loop spans 19 amino acids. From germline, CDR1 is GEAIGNYY and CDR2 EKD. The V gene lost 1 base and the J gene lost 4 bases, with 27 bases spanning the gap. The chain's CDR3 is CACDTIGWAIRDGVDKLIF. The CDR3 nucleotides read TGTGCCTGTGACACTATAGGCTGGGCGATACGCGACGGGGTCGATAAACTCATCTTT.

This clone was seen just once. One end of the junction does not line up with germline, which may come from a read error. The V and J genes are TRDV2 and TRDJ1, with a tentative D call TRDD3 (5 bases). The germline V gene has CDR1 GEAIGNYY and CDR2 EKD. This CDR3 has 20 residues. The CDR3 DNA follows: TGTGCCTGTGACACCGTGTCAAGGGCAGGGGACCGACCTTACAATGATAAACTCATATTT. This sequence encodes CACDTVSRAGDRPYNDKLIF.

Concerning this clone: Mismatch with germline at one junction end may stem from a read error. The chain links TRDV1 to TRDJ1, with 10 bases aligning to TRDD3. The CDR3 is made up of 16 amino acids. CDR1 is TSWWSYY, CDR2 QGS, per germline. The DNA of the CDR3 is TGTTCTCTTGCGGTATACCTGGGGGATATTTCCGATAAACTCATCTTT. Translating it yields CSLAVYLGDISDKLIF.

Comments on this clone: The junction departs from germline at one end; a sequencing error may be responsible. The J gene is TRDJ3, the V gene TRDV2; D is possibly TRDD2 or TRDD3 (5 bases each). Germline-derived CDR1 and CDR2 are GEAIGNYY and EKD. The CDR3 contains 14 residues. This chain's CDR3 is CAFVSSTSWDTLHF. CDR3 sequence (DNA): TGTGCCTTTGTCTCATCTACATCCTGGGACACCCTACACTTC.

A word on this clone: The protein given by TCRdb reflects a much larger clone and differs at residue 10 from this DNA's translation, likely from a read error; the protein shown is the DNA's translation. The chain joins TRDV2 to TRDJ1; no clear D gene. The CDR3 is made up of 18 amino acids. The germline V gene encodes CDR1 GEAIGNYY and CDR2 EKD. Trimming stripped 1 base from V and 0 bases from J, with 20 bases between. Here the CDR3 DNA reads TGTGCCTGTGACACTTTGCTTGATCGACCGGAGTACACCGATAAACTCATCTTT. Its translation: CACDTLLDRPEYTDKLIF.

In this sample, this clone is medium-sized. The protein recorded in TCRdb matches a much larger clone and deviates from this DNA's translation at residue 6, suggesting a read error; the protein here is obtained by translating the DNA. The chain has TRDV2 and TRDJ1, with 7 bases lining up with TRDD3. The germline gives CDR1 GEAIGNYY, CDR2 EKD. V was clipped by 3 bases and J by 6 bases; unmatched bases: 12. The CDR3 loop spans 15 amino acids. The CDR3 sequence is CACDAPGIRGNKLIF. CDR3 nucleotide sequence: TGTGCCTGTGACGCCCCGGGGATAAGGGGGAATAAACTCATCTTT.

By share, this clone counts as medium-sized. A single base separates this from a much larger clone, so it may be a read error. The chain combines TRDV2 with TRDJ1; 12 bases are shared with TRDD3. Unmatched junction bases numbered 5, after V lost 3 bases and J lost 1 base. This CDR3 comprises 16 residues. Germline CDR1 GEAIGNYY, CDR2 EKD. The CDR3 sequence: CACDALLGDTTDKLIF. Written as DNA, the CDR3 is TGTGCCTGTGACGCACTACTGGGGGATACCACCGATAAACTCATCTTT.